Shown below are 5 T cell receptor beta chains from a single sample sequenced in a study of metastatic and nonmetastatic thyroid tumors. Through MiXCR, TCRdb re-clonotyped the PCR reads. Here the sample spans some 25,000 clones, roughly a fifth being singletons. Thyroid surgery had not been preceded by any treatment in any patient. The specimen was blood. Receptors were obtained from a female donor with papillary thyroid cancer or a benign thyroid nodule (not recorded which). Some clones in this sample may be carry-over from other donors' samples.

The sample holds a few counts of this clone. The chain has TRBV6-1 and TRBJ2-5, with D possibly matching TRBD2 (6 bases). The closer fit of TRBJ2-4 to the DNA end suggests the J call may be wrong. Germline loops: CDR1 MNHNS, CDR2 SASEGT. There are 15 residues in the CDR3. The CDR3 DNA reads TGTGCCAGCAATCAAATCGGCGGGGTTCAAAACATTCAGTACTTC. Amino acids: CASNQIGGVQNIQYF.

Within the sample, this clone is medium-sized (0.01 to 0.1%). The chain joins TRBV6-1 to TRBJ1-5, with a weak D call TRBD1 (5 bases). The V gene lost 1 base and the J gene lost 6 bases, with 13 bases spanning the gap. The CDR3 sequence is 15 residues long. Germline CDR1 MNHNS, CDR2 SASEGT. CDR3 amino acids: CASSEDGGGVQPQHF. CDR3 in DNA: TGTGCCAGCAGTGAAGATGGGGGTGGGGTTCAGCCCCAGCATTTT.

Ten or more counts support this clone. The V and J genes are TRBV19 and TRBJ2-1; 10 nucleotides agree with TRBD2. Germline-derived CDR1 and CDR2 are LNHDA and SQIVND (reference sequence). The length of the CDR3 is 16 residues. V lost 8 bases, J lost 4 bases, and 11 bases stayed unmatched. The CDR3 bases are TGTGCCAGTGCTCTTTTAGCGGGGGGCTCTTACAATGAGCAGTTCTTC. It encodes CASALLAGGSYNEQFF.

This clone has ten or more counts. The chain has TRBV9 and TRBJ2-7; D is undetermined. Germline V gene sequence: CDR1 SGDLS, CDR2 YYNGEE. V was trimmed by 1 base and J by 1 base, leaving 15 bases between them. This CDR3 region has 16 residues. Here the CDR3 DNA reads TGTGCCAGCAGCGTAACAGCTACGAACCCATCCTACGAGCAGTACTTC. As protein: CASSVTATNPSYEQYF.

This chain joins TRBV15 and TRBJ1-3; no clear D gene. Between the trimmed V and J ends, which lost 3 bases and 13 bases, there was a span of 19 bases. This CDR3 has 14 amino acids. Germline CDR1 and CDR2: LNHNV and YYDKDF (reference sequence). The DNA for the CDR3 is TGTGCCACCAGCAGGCGGGGAAGTGGAAAAACAATATATTTT. It is translated as CATSRRGSGKTIYF.